Listed here are 32 T cell receptor beta chains from one sample, sequenced in a study of Tregs in tolerant kidney transplant recipients. These TCRs are of unknown antigen specificity. Clones were read by immunoSEQ multiplex PCR, and TCRdb kept only the in-frame ones, dropping some. The table has 30,000 or so clones, 70% to 85% seen once. What was sequenced was Tregs from blood cultured with allogeneic cells. All receptors come from a human donor in good health.

The chain uses TRBV10-3 and TRBJ1-5; possibly TRBD1 for D (6 bases). The CDR3 is made up of 16 amino acids. The ends were cut back, 2 bases at V and 0 bases at J, with 11 bases in the middle. In germline, CDR1 is ENHRY, CDR2 SYGVKD. The CDR3 DNA is TGTGCCATCAGTGAGATAGGGGGGAATAGCAATCAGCCCCAGCATTTT. Translating it yields CAISEIGGNSNQPQHF.

The V gene is TRBV6-5, the J gene TRBJ2-6; no reliable D call. V was pared by 5 bases and J by 0 bases, with 5 bases between. This CDR3 spans 14 amino acids. CDR1 is MNHEY and CDR2 is SVGAGI in the germline V gene. CDR3 nucleotides: TGTGCCAGCAGTAAAAGCTCTGGGGCCAACGTCCTGACTTTC. The encoded protein is CASSKSSGANVLTF.

The genes are TRBV5-1 and TRBJ1-2; tentatively, D is TRBD1 (6 bases). There are 15 residues in the CDR3. The V end lost 5 bases, the J end lost 0 bases, and 14 bases lay between the germline ends. The V gene's germline CDR1 is SGHRS and CDR2 YFSETQ. CDR3 DNA: TGCGCCAGCAGACTTTGGGGGGGCTCTAACTATGGCTACACCTTC. It is translated as CASRLWGGSNYGYTF.

This clone has just one count. V is TRBV11-1 and J is TRBJ1-1; D is possibly TRBD1 (6 bases). The germline CDR1 and CDR2 sequences are SGHAT and FQDESV (reference sequence). The CDR3 has 14 amino acids. Trimming took 5 bases from V and 1 from J, leaving 11 bases between them. CDR3: CASSPAGQNTEAFF. The CDR3, as DNA: TGTGCCAGCAGCCCTGCGGGACAGAACACTGAAGCTTTCTTT.

This clone was observed a single time. The same CDR3 also results from other DNA sequences found in this sample. The J gene is TRBJ1-1, the V gene TRBV5-4; TRBD1 is a possible D gene (6 bases). Trimming took 4 bases from V and 1 from J, leaving 17 bases between them. The CDR3 runs 16 residues. CDR1 and CDR2 from the germline V gene are SGHNT and YYREEE (reference sequence). CDR3 sequence reads: CASSLGGLGRNTEAFF. CDR3 in DNA: TGTGCCAGCAGCCTGGGGGGCCTGGGGAGGAACACTGAAGCTTTCTTT.

This clone was seen once. The rearrangement links TRBV5-4 to TRBJ2-5; D tentatively fits TRBD1 or TRBD2 (6 bases each). This CDR3 is built from 15 residues. Between the trimmed V and J ends, which lost 4 bases and 0 bases, there was a span of 13 bases. The germline V gene encodes CDR1 SGHNT and CDR2 YYREEE (reference sequence). Here the CDR3 reads CASSNLRGHQETQYF. The CDR3 bases are TGTGCCAGCAGCAACTTACGGGGGCACCAAGAGACCCAGTACTTC.

This clone turned up a few times. This chain links TRBV5-1 with TRBJ2-3, with 9 bases that match TRBD2. The V gene's germline CDR1 is SGHRS and CDR2 YFSETQ. The CDR3 totals 19 residues. J gave up 0 bases and V 4 bases, and 15 bases lay outside the gene matches. As DNA, the CDR3 is TGCGCCAGCAGCCCCTGGCCAGCGGGGGGTAGTGCTAGCACAGATACGCAGTATTTT. Translation: CASSPWPAGGSASTDTQYF.

The J gene is TRBJ1-6, the V gene TRBV7-8; 7 bases match TRBD1. The V gene end was trimmed by 5 bases and the J gene end by 4 bases; junction bases not matched to a gene: 5. Germline CDR1 reads SGHVS; CDR2 reads FQNEAQ. This CDR3 spans 15 amino acids. The CDR3 spells CASSRQGQYNSPLHF. The CDR3 region has the DNA TGTGCCAGCAGCCGACAGGGCCAATATAATTCACCCCTCCACTTT. The full variable domain, its missing parts supplied by reference TRBV7-8 and TRBJ1-6, is GAGVSQSPRYKVAKRGQDVALRCDPISGHVSLFWYQQALGQGPEFLTYFQNEAQLDKSGLPSDRFFAERPEGSVSTLKIQRTQQEDSAVYLCASSRQGQYNSPLHFGNGTRLTVT.

The rearrangement links TRBV5-1 to TRBJ2-2; D gene unclear. This CDR3 region has 12 residues. Trimming pared 4 bases from V and 5 bases from J, leaving 6 bases between. The germline V gene has CDR1 SGHRS and CDR2 YFSETQ. The CDR3 DNA is TGCGCCAGCAGCCATGGAACCGGGGAGCTGTTTTTT. Residues: CASSHGTGELFF.

V gene TRBV9 combines with J gene TRBJ1-2; a possible D gene is TRBD1 (6 bases). The CDR3 is 14 amino acids. The germline V gene has CDR1 SGDLS and CDR2 YYNGEE. Trimming pared 0 bases from V and 2 bases from J, leaving 8 bases between. The DNA for the CDR3 is TGTGCCAGCAGCGTAGATGACAGGAACTATGGCTACACCTTC. Translating gives CASSVDDRNYGYTF.

This clone was seen just once. The rearrangement uses TRBV28 and TRBJ1-4; D is possibly TRBD1 (6 bases). V gave up 7 bases and J gave up 13 bases, with 13 bases separating them. This CDR3 has 11 residues. Germline CDR1 is MDHEN and CDR2 is SYDVKM. The CDR3 spells CASKGEGRLFF. The CDR3, as DNA: TGTGCCAGCAAGGGGGAAGGGCGACTGTTTTTT.

This clone qualifies as medium-sized. The gene calls are TRBV11-2 and TRBJ2-1; 9 bases map to TRBD2. The CDR3 covers 19 residues. Germline CDR1 reads SGHAT; CDR2 reads FQNNGV. V gave up 5 bases and J gave up 1 base; unmatched junction bases: 15. The CDR3 DNA reads TGTGCCAGCAGCCGGATCGCCCTAGCGGGATTATGGTCCTACAATGAGCAGTTCTTC. It translates to CASSRIALAGLWSYNEQFF.

The V gene is TRBV19, the J gene TRBJ1-1, with D possibly TRBD1 on 6 matching bases. V gave up 4 bases and J gave up 6 bases, with 18 bases separating them. Germline V gives CDR1 LNHDA, CDR2 SQIVND (reference sequence). The CDR3 is made up of 15 amino acids. The CDR3 loop is CASSRQDSWGPEAFF. In DNA form, the CDR3 reads TGTGCCAGTAGTAGACAGGACTCGTGGGGCCCTGAAGCTTTCTTT.

The chain combines TRBV13 with TRBJ2-7; 7 positions match TRBD1. Trimming removed 4 bases from V and 1 base from J; junction bases left unmatched: 4. In germline, CDR1 is PRHDT, CDR2 FYEKMQ (reference sequence). This CDR3 is 14 amino acids long. The CDR3, as DNA: TGTGCCAGCAGCTCTCCACAGGGGTCCTACGAGCAGTACTTC. Translation gives CASSSPQGSYEQYF.

The chain joins TRBV20-1 to TRBJ2-1; D call uncertain. The length of the CDR3 is 11 residues. The germline V and J ends were trimmed by 3 bases and 8 bases, with 8 bases remaining between them. Germline CDR1 reads DFQATT; CDR2 reads SNEGSKA (reference sequence). In nucleotides, the CDR3 is TGCAGTGCTAGCCCCGATGATGAGCAGTTCTTC. Residues: CSASPDDEQFF.

The chain joins TRBV7-9 to TRBJ2-7; D is perhaps TRBD1 or TRBD2 (5 bases each). In germline, CDR1 is SEHNR, CDR2 FQNEAQ (reference sequence). V lost 4 bases to trimming and J lost 0 bases, with 13 bases between them. This CDR3 has 15 amino acids. CDR3 coding DNA: TGTGCCAGCAGCTATCCGGGGCCGAGCTCCTACGAGCAGTACTTC. Protein sequence: CASSYPGPSSYEQYF.

The CDR3 reads CASSLGQGIRAFF. CDR3 nucleotide sequence: TGCGCCAGCAGCTTGGGGCAGGGGATTCGAGCTTTCTTT. This chain joins TRBV5-1 and TRBJ1-1, with a weak D call TRBD1 (6 bases). CDR3 size: 13 residues. Germline V lookup: CDR1 SGHRS, CDR2 YFSETQ. The ends were cut back, 0 bases at V and 10 bases at J, with 13 bases in the middle.

The rearrangement uses TRBV7-2 and TRBJ1-3, with 10 bases identical to TRBD1. CDR1 SGHTA and CDR2 FQGNSA come from the germline V gene. This CDR3 comprises 18 residues. Trimming cost V 2 bases and J 6 bases; bases outside gene matches: 13. As DNA, the CDR3 is TGTGCCAGCAGCTTACACATACGGCCGGGACAGGGGACAAACACCATATATTTT. Translating gives CASSLHIRPGQGTNTIYF. The whole variable domain, filled in from reference TRBV7-2 and TRBJ1-3, reads GAGVSQSPSNKVTEKGKDVELRCDPISGHTALYWYRQSLGQGLEFLIYFQGNSAPDKSGLPSDRFSAERTGGSVSTLTIQRTQQEDSAVYLCASSLHIRPGQGTNTIYFGEGSWLTVV.

The rearrangement uses TRBV7-9 and TRBJ2-1; 7 nucleotides align to TRBD2. The J segment lost 9 bases and the V segment lost 8 bases, leaving 7 bases of the junction unmatched. This CDR3 is built from 12 residues. From germline, CDR1 is SEHNR and CDR2 FQNEAQ (reference sequence). As DNA, the CDR3 is TGTGCCAGCGGGCGGGAGCTGGGTGAGCAGTTCTTC. Its translation: CASGRELGEQFF.

This rearrangement joins TRBV15 to TRBJ2-1; no clear D. With 1 base removed from V and 5 bases from J, the gap between germline ends came to 6 bases. Germline CDR1 reads LNHNV; CDR2 reads YYDKDF (reference sequence). This CDR3 is 13 amino acids long. CDR3 in DNA: TGTGCCACCAGCAGAGGGGTGGACAATGAGCAGTTCTTC. It codes for CATSRGVDNEQFF.

The V and J genes are TRBV27 and TRBJ1-1; D is possibly TRBD1 (6 bases). Trimming removed 6 bases at V and 4 bases at J, with 15 bases between. The CDR3 totals 14 residues. Germline V gene lookup returns CDR1 MNHEY and CDR2 SMNVEV (reference sequence). CDR3 bases: TGTGCCAGCAGCCATATTGTAGGGGGCACTGAAGCTTTCTTT. Its translation: CASSHIVGGTEAFF.

This chain joins TRBV5-1 and TRBJ2-7, with TRBD2 matching over 11 bases. The CDR3 has 15 amino acids. Germline CDR1 is SGHRS and CDR2 is YFSETQ. J was trimmed by 7 bases and V by 3 bases; bases with no gene match: 9. The CDR3 nucleotides are TGCGCCAGCAGCTCGACTAGCGGGATGGCAGGGGAGCAGTACTTC. Its translation is CASSSTSGMAGEQYF.

V is TRBV18 and J is TRBJ2-5; D gene unclear. The germline V gene has CDR1 KGHSH and CDR2 LQKENI. The germline V and J ends were trimmed by 4 bases and 5 bases, with 11 bases remaining between them. The CDR3 has 13 amino acids. CDR3 sequence (DNA): TGTGCCAGCTCACAAGACATGATCGAGACCCAGTACTTC. Protein sequence: CASSQDMIETQYF.

This clone is labeled as medium-sized. The chain employs TRBV28 and TRBJ1-2; no definite D call. Trimming pared 5 bases from V and 4 bases from J, leaving 5 bases between. The germline CDR1 and CDR2 sequences are MDHEN and SYDVKM. CDR3 length equals 11 residues. In nucleotides, the CDR3 is TGTGCCAGCAGTGGTAGCTATGGCTACACCTTC. Its translation is CASSGSYGYTF.

This clone is labeled as medium-sized. The missing conserved phenylalanine or tryptophan at the end of this CDR3 makes a read error likely. No DNA is shown, since the ends of the CDR3 on it are uncertain; the CDR3 is the one TCRdb lists. The J gene is TRBJ2-7, the V gene TRBV25-1; the table's D call, TRBD1, has no DNA check behind it. The CDR3 comprises 10 residues, both ends counted. Germline CDR1 and CDR2: MGHDK and SYGVNS. CDR3: CASSLQGIRD.

This clone was counted a single time. The J gene is TRBJ2-7, the V gene TRBV14; possible D gene TRBD1, 5 bases. Germline CDR1 and CDR2: SGHDN and FVKESK. The CDR3 runs 18 residues. Trimming took off 2 bases at V and 3 bases at J, with 23 bases between the two ends. Here the CDR3 DNA reads TGTGCCAGCAGCCAAATTGGGGCAGAGAGTAGGTGGGGCTACGAGCAGTACTTC. Protein product: CASSQIGAESRWGYEQYF.

V is TRBV6-5 and J is TRBJ2-2, with unresolved D. The germline gives CDR1 MNHEY, CDR2 SVGAGI. CDR3 length: 14 amino acids. The V gene lost 7 bases and the J gene lost 0 bases, with 9 bases spanning the gap. CDR3 in amino acids: CASTVLANTGELFF. CDR3 bases: TGTGCCAGCACCGTACTTGCGAACACCGGGGAGCTGTTTTTT.

The chain links TRBV7-9 to TRBJ2-1, with 8 bases identical to TRBD2. This CDR3 contains 15 residues. V lost 3 bases to trimming and J lost 6 bases; unmatched junction nucleotides: 7. Germline-derived CDR1 and CDR2 are SEHNR and FQNEAQ (reference sequence). CDR3 residues: CASSFPSGRTNEQFF. The CDR3, as DNA: TGTGCCAGCAGCTTTCCTAGCGGGCGCACCAATGAGCAGTTCTTC.

This clone showed up just a few times. The V gene is TRBV11-3, the J gene TRBJ2-7; 8 positions agree with TRBD2. With V trimmed by 3 bases and J by 6 bases, 4 bases remained unmatched. Germline-derived CDR1 and CDR2 are SGHNT and YENEEA. The CDR3 spans 13 residues. The CDR3 reads CASSFSLAGEQYF. The CDR3 DNA sequence: TGTGCCAGCAGCTTTAGCCTAGCGGGCGAGCAGTACTTC.

The chain is built from TRBV2 and TRBJ2-2; 7 bases align to TRBD1. This CDR3 region has 14 residues. J lost 5 bases, V lost 8 bases, and 8 bases had no gene match. Germline V gene sequence: CDR1 SNHLY, CDR2 FYNNEI. The CDR3 here is CASGRQGSTGELFF. The DNA of the CDR3 is TGTGCCAGCGGCCGACAGGGTAGTACCGGGGAGCTGTTTTTT.

The V gene is TRBV13, the J gene TRBJ1-2, with a weak D call TRBD1 (5 bases). Germline-derived CDR1 and CDR2 are PRHDT and FYEKMQ (reference sequence). Between the trimmed V and J ends, which lost 5 bases and 6 bases, there was a span of 16 bases. This CDR3 contains 14 residues. CDR3 coding DNA: TGTGCCAGCAGCCACCCTGGGACGGTACATGGCTACACCTTC. Residues: CASSHPGTVHGYTF.

The count of this clone is one. The genes are TRBV5-1 and TRBJ1-2; D is undetermined. The CDR3 has 13 residues. Between the trimmed V and J ends, which lost 5 bases and 4 bases, there was a span of 12 bases. Per germline, CDR1 SGHRS and CDR2 YFSETQ. CDR3 amino acids: CASRYRMGYGYTF. CDR3 nucleotide sequence: TGCGCCAGCAGGTACAGAATGGGCTATGGCTACACCTTC.